The T cell receptor (beta chain) under discussion was sequenced for a study of T cells in Graves' hyperthyroidism and ophthalmopathy. This clonotype was picked up one time. The CDR3 is 16 amino acids. Trimming stripped 3 bases from V and 2 bases from J, with 14 bases between. Amplified regions were TCR beta CDR3 sequences from RNA transcripts. Initially, a first-round RT-PCR of the TCR CDR3 employed the HTBI primer set. MiXCR, run by TCRdb on the multiplex PCR reads, gives a single entry per CDR3 protein. The sample has over 500,000 distinct CDR3 sequences; about 46% are singletons. The source of this sequence is an adult woman with Graves' disease, either hyperthyroidism or ophthalmopathy (not recorded which). This chain uses TRBV12-3 or TRBV12-4 with TRBJ1-5; D not certain. The sequenced sample was peripheral blood or thyroid tissue (not recorded which). CDR3 DNA sequence: TGTGCCAGCAGTTTTTCGGTTCATGGGGGCAATCAGCCCCAGCATTTT. It specifies CASSFSVHGGNQPQHF.